A single sample gave rise to the 27 T cell receptor beta chains below, sequenced in a study of blood T cell repertoires in COVID-19. Method: immunoSEQ multiplex PCR; TCRdb's copy keeps in-frame clones and lacks some. The sample yields 150,000 to 200,000 clones, roughly 82% seen once. The sample consisted of peripheral blood. All receptors come from a woman in her sixties or seventies with COVID-19, enrolled during active disease.

V is TRBV19 and J is TRBJ2-6, with 8 nucleotides matching TRBD1. The length of the CDR3 is 16 residues. Trimming cost V 7 bases and J 2 bases; bases outside gene matches: 7. The V gene's germline CDR1 is LNHDA and CDR2 SQIVND (reference sequence). CDR3 in DNA: TGTGCCAGTATGCGGCAGGGGGCAGCTGGGGCCAACGTCCTGACTTTC. As protein: CASMRQGAAGANVLTF.

The chain is built from TRBV20-1 and TRBJ2-3; 7 nucleotides line up with TRBD1. Germline trimming cut 3 bases from V and 3 bases from J; bases unmatched to any gene: 6. Germline V gene data show CDR1 as DFQATT and CDR2 as SNEGSKA (reference sequence). CDR3 length: 14 residues. For the CDR3, the DNA is TGCAGTGCTAGTACAGGGGACCCAACAGATACGCAGTATTTT. This codes for CSASTGDPTDTQYF.

The CDR3 DNA follows: TGTGCCAGCAGTTTCCCCCGGGGGCAGTATTTT. Translation gives CASSFPRGQYF. V usage is TRBV6-2 or TRBV6-3 and J usage is TRBJ2-3, with a possible D match to TRBD2 (5 bases). The CDR3 loop spans 11 amino acids. V was clipped by 4 bases and J by 11 bases, with 10 bases between them. Germline CDR1 MNHEY, CDR2 SVGEGT.

The V call is TRBV28, the J call TRBJ2-4, with TRBD1 as a possible D gene (6 bases). Germline V gene lookup returns CDR1 MDHEN and CDR2 SYDVKM. The CDR3 covers 15 residues. Trimming took off 8 bases at V and 3 bases at J, with 17 bases between the two ends. CDR3 amino acids: CASRGASGVKNIQYF. CDR3 coding DNA: TGTGCCAGCCGAGGGGCTTCAGGGGTCAAAAACATTCAGTACTTC.

The chain has TRBV7-2 and TRBJ2-1, with 7 bases matching TRBD2. Germline CDR1 SGHTA, CDR2 FQGNSA. The V gene end was trimmed by 2 bases and the J gene end by 8 bases; junction bases not matched to a gene: 6. The length of the CDR3 is 14 residues. CDR3 sequence: CASSLQGTTDEQFF. DNA of the CDR3: TGTGCCAGCAGCTTACAAGGGACTACGGATGAGCAGTTCTTC.

V and J are TRBV5-1 and TRBJ1-4; D call uncertain. From germline, CDR1 is SGHRS and CDR2 YFSETQ. The ends were cut back, 4 bases at V and 5 bases at J, with 21 bases in the middle. This CDR3 has 17 amino acids. The CDR3 sequence is CASSPREVLDRNEKLFF. CDR3 nucleotide sequence: TGCGCCAGCAGCCCCCGGGAAGTTCTAGATAGAAATGAAAAACTGTTTTTT. Variable domain in full (rest from reference TRBV5-1 and TRBJ1-4): KAGVTQTPRYLIKTRGQQVTLSCSPISGHRSVSWYQQTPGQGLQFLFEYFSETQRNKGNFPGRFSGRQFSNSRSEMNVSTLELGDSALYLCASSPREVLDRNEKLFFGSGTQLSVL.

The chain combines TRBV2 with TRBJ2-3; 9 nucleotides agree with TRBD1. This CDR3 spans 16 amino acids. Trimming at V came to 5 bases and at J to 0 bases, leaving 6 bases not matched to a gene. CDR1 is SNHLY and CDR2 is FYNNEI in the germline V gene. The DNA for the CDR3 is TGTGCCAGCAGTATCAACAGGGGGCTTAGCACAGATACGCAGTATTTT. This translates into CASSINRGLSTDTQYF.

The chain recombines TRBV6-9 with TRBJ1-4, with TRBD1 identical over 9 bases. Losses at the gene ends were 8 bases for V and 0 bases for J; bases not matched to a gene: 7. The CDR3 totals 16 residues. The germline V gene has CDR1 MNHGY and CDR2 SVAAGI. The CDR3 loop is CASGSRDRATNEKLFF. Written as DNA, the CDR3 is TGTGCCAGCGGGTCCCGGGACAGGGCAACTAATGAAAAACTGTTTTTT.

This sequence joins TRBV28 and TRBJ2-7, with D maybe TRBD2 (6 bases). Trimming cost V 8 bases and J 3 bases, with 17 bases left between them. The germline V gene has CDR1 MDHEN and CDR2 SYDVKM. There are 14 residues in the CDR3. The CDR3 protein is CASRHGGDRYEQYF. The CDR3 DNA reads as TGTGCCAGCCGCCACGGGGGAGATCGCTACGAGCAGTACTTC.

Remarks on this clone: A much more abundant neighbour one base away suggests this may be a read error. The CDR3, as DNA: TGCAACGCGTCCTCCACCTTAAACTATAATGAAAAACTGTTTTTT. Its protein is CNASSTLNYNEKLFF. This chain joins TRBV29-1 and TRBJ1-4; no firm D call. CDR1 is SQVTM, CDR2 ANQGSEA, per germline. The CDR3 loop spans 15 amino acids.

The rearrangement joins TRBV10-3 to TRBJ2-2; weak D call: TRBD1 (6 bases). The germline V and J ends were trimmed by 1 base and 1 base, with 10 bases remaining between them. The CDR3 is 16 amino acids. CDR1 is ENHRY and CDR2 is SYGVKD in the germline V gene. The CDR3 DNA sequence: TGTGCCATCAGTGAGTTGTTGGGACAGAACACCGGGGAGCTGTTTTTT. Amino acids: CAISELLGQNTGELFF.

The chain is built from TRBV19 and TRBJ2-3; 16 bases agree with TRBD2. The CDR3 sequence is 17 residues long. Per germline, CDR1 LNHDA and CDR2 SQIVND (reference sequence). Trimming took 4 bases from V and 11 from J; bases not matched to a gene: 12. The CDR3 bases are TGTGCCAGTAGTAGCGGGACTAGCGGGAGGGCCCCGTCTGGGCAGTATTTT. Translated: CASSSGTSGRAPSGQYF.

The rearrangement links TRBV28 to TRBJ2-5, with TRBD2 matching over 15 bases. CDR3 size: 17 residues. Germline CDR1 is MDHEN and CDR2 is SYDVKM. Trimming removed 2 bases from V and 6 bases from J; junction bases left unmatched: 7. The CDR3 DNA sequence: TGTGCCAGCAGTTTAGGGACTAGCGGGGGGATCGGAAAGACCCAGTACTTC. Protein: CASSLGTSGGIGKTQYF.

This rearrangement joins TRBV5-5 to TRBJ1-2, with D perhaps TRBD1 (5 bases). The V gene lost 0 bases and the J gene lost 2 bases, with 11 bases spanning the gap. CDR3 length: 15 amino acids. Per the germline V gene, CDR1 is SGHKS and CDR2 is YYEKEE (reference sequence). The CDR3 region is CASSLAGLPNYGYTF. For the CDR3, the DNA is TGTGCCAGCAGCTTGGCGGGACTCCCGAACTATGGCTACACCTTC.

The rearrangement joins TRBV11-2 to TRBJ1-2; 7 nucleotides line up with TRBD1. V shed 2 bases and J 4 bases; nucleotides not matched to a gene: 4. In germline, CDR1 is SGHAT, CDR2 FQNNGV. This CDR3 contains 14 residues. CDR3 in DNA: TGTGCCAGCAGCTTAAACAGGGGTGGCTATGGCTACACCTTC. It translates to CASSLNRGGYGYTF.

Only one count was recorded for this clone. The gene calls are TRBV9 and TRBJ2-2, with 8 bases that match TRBD2. This CDR3 is 17 amino acids long. From germline, CDR1 is SGDLS and CDR2 YYNGEE. J gave up 7 bases and V 4 bases, and 15 bases lay outside the gene matches. CDR3 region: CASSPEGGRKVVGELFF. Here the CDR3 DNA reads TGTGCCAGCAGCCCCGAGGGCGGGAGGAAAGTAGTCGGGGAGCTGTTTTTT.

The rearrangement joins TRBV28 to TRBJ2-7; D gene ambiguous. This CDR3 comprises 12 residues. CDR1 and CDR2 (germline): MDHEN, SYDVKM. The ends were cut back, 6 bases at V and 3 bases at J, with 9 bases in the middle. CDR3 DNA sequence: TGTGCCAGCAGGGCCGTTAACTACGAGCAGTACTTC. This translates into CASRAVNYEQYF.

This sequence joins TRBV25-1 and TRBJ1-2, with a possible D match to TRBD1 (5 bases). Trimming shortened V by 6 bases and J by 3 bases, and 23 bases separated the two germline ends. The CDR3 length is 17 residues. Germline CDR1 is MGHDK and CDR2 is SYGVNS. CDR3 bases: TGTGCCAGCAGACCGGGCTCTGGGCAGGGATTCGACTATGGCTACACCTTC. It codes for CASRPGSGQGFDYGYTF.

The chain employs TRBV12-3 or TRBV12-4 and TRBJ1-1; 8 bases align to TRBD1. V shed 2 bases and J 7 bases; nucleotides not matched to a gene: 3. The CDR3 consists of 13 residues. The CDR3: CASSLSGGGEAFF. The CDR3 bases are TGTGCCAGCAGTTTATCAGGGGGCGGTGAAGCTTTCTTT.

The sample holds a few counts of this clone. The chain joins TRBV18 to TRBJ1-1; tentatively, D is TRBD1 (6 bases). V was trimmed by 2 bases and J by 3 bases, leaving 19 bases between them. CDR3 size: 17 residues. Germline V gives CDR1 KGHSH, CDR2 LQKENI. The DNA of the CDR3 is TGTGCCAGCTCACCAATAGGTGGGGGGGCAGGGGACACTGAAGCTTTCTTT. It specifies CASSPIGGGAGDTEAFF. The full variable domain, completed using reference TRBV18 and TRBJ1-1, is NAGVMQNPRHLVRRRGQEARLRCSPMKGHSHVYWYRQLPEEGLKFMVYLQKENIIDESGMPKERFSAEFPKEGPSILRIQQVVRGDSAAYFCASSPIGGGAGDTEAFFGQGTRLTVV.

This clone was detected only once. The CDR3 region has the DNA TGCGCCAGCAGCCTCCCCGGGGGGGTAACAATCTACGAGCAGTACGTC. Protein sequence: CASSLPGGVTIYEQYV. The V gene is TRBV5-1, the J gene TRBJ2-7; TRBD2 agrees at 8 bases. The V segment lost 4 bases and the J segment 3 bases; nucleotides outside the gene matches: 12. The length of the CDR3 is 16 residues. In germline, CDR1 is SGHRS, CDR2 YFSETQ.

The J gene is TRBJ2-1, the V gene TRBV6-2 or TRBV6-3, with 8 bases fitting TRBD2. V was clipped by 5 bases and J by 4 bases; unmatched bases: 4. CDR1 is MNHEY, CDR2 SVGEGT, per germline. The CDR3 is 14 residues long. CDR3 nucleotide sequence: TGTGCCAGCAGTGTAGCGGGGATATACAATGAGCAGTTCTTC. It is translated as CASSVAGIYNEQFF.

The V and J genes are TRBV21-1 and TRBJ2-7; TRBD1 was called by the table and not checked on the DNA. TRBV21-1 is termed a pseudogene. The CDR3 has 14 amino acids. CDR3 in amino acids: CASIPCRGMEEQYF. CDR3 DNA sequence: TGTGCCAGCATTCCCTGCAGGGGGATGGAAGAGCAGTACTTC.

This chain links TRBV27 with TRBJ1-6; D remains unclear. The V end lost 1 base, the J end lost 9 bases, and 13 bases lay between the germline ends. CDR1 is MNHEY and CDR2 is SMNVEV in the germline V gene (reference sequence). CDR3 length equals 15 residues. The CDR3 sequence is CASSLYLGSGSPLHF. The CDR3 DNA sequence: TGTGCCAGCAGTTTATACCTGGGCAGCGGTTCACCCCTCCACTTT.

V and J are TRBV11-1 and TRBJ2-5, with 9 nucleotides matching TRBD2. The CDR3 contains 13 residues. The J segment lost 3 bases and the V segment lost 5 bases, leaving 1 base of the junction unmatched. The germline V gene has CDR1 SGHAT and CDR2 FQDESV (reference sequence). The CDR3 loop reads CASSRLAEETQYF. In DNA, the CDR3 is TGTGCCAGCAGCCGACTAGCGGAAGAGACCCAGTACTTC.

The chain links TRBV11-2 to TRBJ2-7, with 7 bases lining up with TRBD2. The ends lost 5 bases at V and 6 bases at J; junction bases unmatched: 13. Germline CDR1 SGHAT, CDR2 FQNNGV. The CDR3 covers 15 residues. The CDR3 DNA sequence: TGTGCCAGCAGCCCCCCGGCAGGCAGCGGGGTCGAGCAGTACTTC. Translated, it gives CASSPPAGSGVEQYF.

This clone was counted once. The rearrangement links TRBV5-5 to TRBJ2-2; weak D call: TRBD1 (6 bases). CDR3 size: 15 residues. Germline loops: CDR1 SGHKS, CDR2 YYEKEE (reference sequence). V shed 0 bases and J shed 5 bases, with 11 bases lying between them. CDR3 amino acids: CASSLGGGRTGELFF. CDR3 nucleotide sequence: TGTGCCAGCAGCTTGGGAGGGGGTAGGACCGGGGAGCTGTTTTTT. Full variable domain (missing parts from reference TRBV5-5 and TRBJ2-2): DAGVTQSPTHLIKTRGQQVTLRCSPISGHKSVSWYQQVLGQGPQFIFQYYEKEERGRGNFPDRFSARQFPNYSSELNVNALLLGDSALYLCASSLGGGRTGELFFGEGSRLTVL.